Below are 5 T cell receptor beta chains sequenced from a single sample in a study of shared clonotypes between healthy human individuals. The repertoire was sequenced with immunoSEQ multiplex PCR; TCRdb's copy has only in-frame clones and lacks some. This table has some 2.4 million clones, 80% to 95% appearing once. Sequenced: naive CD4+ T cells from PBMCs. Subset reported: CD45RA+ positively selected. These receptors were taken from a man aged 18-30 years in good health. Some clones in this sample may be carry-over from other donors' samples.

The CDR3 loop reads CASSSPRGKETQYF. DNA for the CDR3: TGTGCCAGCAGCTCCCCCCGCGGCAAAGAGACCCAGTACTTC. The V and J genes are TRBV7-9 and TRBJ2-5; D is uncertain. V lost 4 bases, J lost 3 bases, and 12 bases lay in between. CDR3 length: 14 residues. The germline V gene has CDR1 SEHNR and CDR2 FQNEAQ (reference sequence).

The chain couples TRBV4-1 to TRBJ2-1; D gene ambiguous. This CDR3 comprises 15 residues. Germline V gives CDR1 MGHRA, CDR2 YSYEKL. V lost 0 bases and J 7 bases, leaving 13 bases between the germline ends. The CDR3 spells CASSQDSLAPNEQFF. CDR3 coding DNA: TGCGCCAGCAGCCAAGATTCCCTGGCCCCAAATGAGCAGTTCTTC.

The CDR3 DNA follows: TGTGCCAGCAGCCGCACGACCCGGTACGAGCAGTACTTC. Its protein product is CASSRTTRYEQYF. The chain couples TRBV11-2 to TRBJ2-7; D is ambiguous. V was shortened by 5 bases and J by 4 bases, with 12 bases between the two germline ends. Looked up from germline, CDR1 is SGHAT and CDR2 is FQNNGV. The CDR3 extends over 13 amino acids.

Concerning this clone itself: This CDR3 is also generated by other DNA sequences in the sample. This chain links TRBV5-1 with TRBJ1-1; possibly TRBD1 for D (5 bases). Between the trimmed V and J ends, which lost 0 bases and 0 bases, there was a span of 6 bases. In germline, CDR1 is SGHRS, CDR2 YFSETQ. This CDR3 comprises 14 residues. The CDR3 loop is CASSLDRMNTEAFF. As DNA, the CDR3 is TGCGCCAGCAGCTTGGACAGGATGAACACTGAAGCTTTCTTT.

V usage is TRBV7-9 and J usage is TRBJ2-3; 10 nucleotides align to TRBD2. V was clipped by 5 bases and J by 5 bases; unmatched bases: 7. CDR3 length: 15 residues. Germline V gives CDR1 SEHNR, CDR2 FQNEAQ (reference sequence). The CDR3 DNA reads as TGTGCCAGCAGCCCCCGAGCGGGAGGGGTAGATACGCAGTATTTT. Amino acids: CASSPRAGGVDTQYF.